A single sample gave rise to the 16 T cell receptor beta chains below, sequenced in a study of TIL therapy for anti-PD-1-resistant metastatic lung cancer. As for time point: pre-treatment sample, taken before nivolumab and TIL therapy. Sequencing used immunoSEQ v3. Repertoires were generated with immunoSEQ multiplex PCR, while TCRdb's copy carries only in-frame clones and drops some. The sample consists of about 50,000 clones, approximately 86% of them appearing once. Sequencing used blood, obtained at baseline. These receptors were collected from a person aged 25 to 80 with non-small cell lung cancer.

The rearrangement joins TRBV28 to TRBJ2-7, with a weak D call TRBD2 (7 bases). The CDR3 sequence is 15 residues long. Germline CDR1 and CDR2: MDHEN and SYDVKM. The V gene lost 4 bases and the J gene lost 4 bases, with 17 bases spanning the gap. The CDR3 bases are TGTGCCAGCAGTTCCTACCTAAGCGGGACATACGAGCAGTACTTC. Translated, it gives CASSSYLSGTYEQYF.

This clone was observed a handful of times. This chain links TRBV10-2 with TRBJ1-5; 7 nucleotides match TRBD1. The CDR3 is 14 residues long. Losses at the gene ends were 0 bases for V and 8 bases for J; bases not matched to a gene: 4. Germline V gene sequence: CDR1 WSHSY, CDR2 SAAADI. CDR3 residues: CASSESSGGEPQHF. The DNA for the CDR3 is TGCGCCAGCAGTGAGTCGTCAGGGGGAGAGCCCCAGCATTTT.

This rearrangement joins TRBV10-3 to TRBJ2-7; D may match TRBD1 or TRBD2 (5 bases each). Germline CDR1 reads ENHRY; CDR2 reads SYGVKD. This CDR3 has 14 amino acids. The germline V and J ends were trimmed by 5 bases and 1 base, with 12 bases remaining between them. CDR3: CAISWDERSYEQYF. The CDR3, as DNA: TGTGCCATCAGTTGGGACGAGCGGTCCTACGAGCAGTACTTC.

This clone turned up a few times. V and J are TRBV4-1 and TRBJ1-1, with a possible D match to TRBD1 (5 bases). The CDR3 has 15 amino acids. The germline CDR1 and CDR2 sequences are MGHRA and YSYEKL. Between the trimmed V and J ends, which lost 0 bases and 0 bases, there was a span of 8 bases. CDR3 bases: TGCGCCAGCAGCCAAGAATACAGGCTGAACACTGAAGCTTTCTTT. This encodes CASSQEYRLNTEAFF.

This clone occurred once. The rearrangement joins TRBV11-2 to TRBJ1-2; TRBD1 matches at 7 bases. This CDR3 comprises 12 residues. Germline values: CDR1 SGHAT, CDR2 FQNNGV. The ends lost 6 bases at V and 8 bases at J; junction bases unmatched: 6. The CDR3 loop is CASRRLTGGYTF. DNA of the CDR3: TGTGCCAGCAGACGACTGACAGGGGGCTACACCTTC.

This chain connects TRBV28 to TRBJ1-3; D unclear. The CDR3 is 15 amino acids. Germline V gives CDR1 MDHEN, CDR2 SYDVKM. V was trimmed by 4 bases and J by 6 bases, leaving 16 bases between them. The CDR3 region has the DNA TGTGCCAGCAGTTACGCGGATTTGCGGGTAAACACCATATATTTT. This sequence encodes CASSYADLRVNTIYF.

J is TRBJ2-5 and V is TRBV11-2, with D unresolved. In germline, CDR1 is SGHAT, CDR2 FQNNGV. V gave up 3 bases and J gave up 8 bases, with 16 bases separating them. The CDR3 has 14 amino acids. The CDR3 is CASSFLRAKDTQYF. The CDR3 coding sequence is TGTGCCAGCAGCTTCCTGAGAGCCAAGGACACCCAGTACTTC.

The chain recombines TRBV28 with TRBJ1-5; 7 nucleotides agree with TRBD1. The CDR3 runs to 15 residues. V lost 5 bases and J lost 6; bases outside the gene matches: 10. CDR1 and CDR2 from the germline V gene are MDHEN and SYDVKM. The CDR3 coding sequence is TGTGCCAGCAGTCCAGGGGGGCGAGGCGGTCAGCCCCAGCATTTT. Protein product: CASSPGGRGGQPQHF.

CDR3 sequence: CASSLFRQALEAFF. Here the CDR3 DNA reads TGTGCCAGCAGTTTATTCCGACAAGCGCTTGAAGCTTTCTTT. The chain recombines TRBV28 with TRBJ1-1; D call uncertain. V was cut by 1 base and J by 7 bases, with 13 bases left in between. Germline values: CDR1 MDHEN, CDR2 SYDVKM. The CDR3 contains 14 residues.

The chain uses TRBV12-5 and TRBJ2-3; D may match TRBD1 or TRBD2 (5 bases each). V lost 4 bases and J 4 bases, leaving 21 bases between the germline ends. The germline gives CDR1 LGHNT, CDR2 FRNRAP. The CDR3 loop spans 17 amino acids. The CDR3 DNA reads as TGTGCTAGTGGTTGGGGGACCGTGCAGGTCCAGCCAGATACGCAGTATTTT. Translation: CASGWGTVQVQPDTQYF.

The gene calls are TRBV6-2 or TRBV6-3 and TRBJ2-3; 7 bases match TRBD1. V was pared by 6 bases and J by 15 bases, with 12 bases of the junction left unmatched. The CDR3 sequence is 12 residues long. CDR1 is MNHEY, CDR2 SVGEGT, per germline. The CDR3 is CASSRKGTGEYF. The CDR3 nucleotides are TGTGCCAGCAGCCGAAAGGGAACAGGGGAATATTTT.

V and J are TRBV9 and TRBJ2-3, with D perhaps matching TRBD2 (6 bases). Germline V gives CDR1 SGDLS, CDR2 YYNGEE. V lost 0 bases and J lost 2, with 10 bases in between. This CDR3 spans 15 amino acids. In DNA, the CDR3 is TGTGCCAGCAGCGTAGAAACTAGCTTCACAGATACGCAGTATTTT. Protein sequence: CASSVETSFTDTQYF.

The gene calls are TRBV3-1 (or the pseudogene TRBV3-2) and TRBJ2-7; D is uncertain. Per the germline V gene, CDR1 is LGHDT and CDR2 is YNNKEL (reference sequence). V gave up 5 bases and J gave up 6 bases, with 8 bases separating them. There are 11 residues in the CDR3. CDR3 sequence reads: CASSKNGEQYF. The CDR3, as DNA: TGTGCCAGCAGCAAAAACGGCGAGCAGTACTTC.

V and J are TRBV10-3 and TRBJ2-7; a weak D match, TRBD1 (5 bases). Trimming shortened V by 4 bases and J by 3 bases, and 10 bases separated the two germline ends. The germline CDR1 and CDR2 sequences are ENHRY and SYGVKD. This CDR3 spans 13 amino acids. The CDR3 sequence is CAISGRDSYEQYF. The CDR3 DNA reads as TGTGCCATCAGTGGGCGCGACAGCTACGAGCAGTACTTC.

This chain joins TRBV24-1 and TRBJ1-6; 8 nucleotides align to TRBD1. The J segment lost 7 bases and the V segment lost 2 bases, leaving 3 bases of the junction unmatched. The CDR3 sequence is 15 residues long. Per the germline V gene, CDR1 is KGHDR and CDR2 is SFDVKD. Here the CDR3 DNA reads TGTGCCACCAGTGATTGGACAGGGAAGAATTCACCCCTCCACTTT. It specifies CATSDWTGKNSPLHF.

The V and J genes are TRBV19 and TRBJ2-4; TRBD1 agrees at 8 bases. The germline V gene has CDR1 LNHDA and CDR2 SQIVND (reference sequence). V shed 3 bases, J shed 2 bases, and the junction held 6 bases outside the gene matches. CDR3 length equals 16 residues. The CDR3 loop reads CASSIPGQGPKNIQYF. The DNA for the CDR3 is TGTGCCAGTAGTATCCCCGGACAGGGCCCCAAAAACATTCAGTACTTC.